This entry describes one T cell receptor beta chain. Produced via immunoSEQ multiplex PCR; TCRdb's table is partial and in-frame only. The table includes approximately 86,000 clones, about 92% detected once. This sample stems from a study of control samples from healthy donors and cancer patients. Trimming cost V 4 bases and J 6 bases; bases outside gene matches: 9. Germline loops: CDR1 SGDLS, CDR2 YYNGEE. The CDR3 covers 16 residues. The source of this sequence is a woman aged 25 to 45 in good health. This chain uses TRBV9 with TRBJ2-3, with 12 bases that match TRBD2. The sequenced sample consisted of blood. The CDR3 here is CASSPRTSGVSDTQYF. The DNA for the CDR3 is TGTGCCAGCAGCCCAAGGACTAGCGGGGTTTCGGATACGCAGTATTTT.